What follows are 31 T cell receptor beta chains derived from one specimen sequenced in a study of cytomegalovirus exposure and HLA in healthy donors. The method was immunoSEQ multiplex PCR; TCRdb's version includes in-frame clones alone and lacks a portion of them. The sample contains about 140,000 clones, roughly 93% of which appear only once. Sequenced sample: PBMCs. All receptors derive from a man between 18 and 35 years old in good health and CMV-seropositive.

The chain couples TRBV7-9 to TRBJ1-1; D not resolved. The V and J ends lost 4 bases and 5 bases respectively, with 20 bases between them. Germline lookup yields CDR1 SEHNR and CDR2 FQNEAQ (reference sequence). This CDR3 region has 16 residues. Here the CDR3 reads CASSSIPLVAGTEAFF. In DNA, the CDR3 is TGTGCCAGCAGCTCTATTCCGCTAGTAGCTGGTACTGAAGCTTTCTTT.

DNA for the CDR3: TGTGCCATCAGTGAGTCTAGCGGGGACAATGAGCAGTTCTTC. It codes for CAISESSGDNEQFF. J is TRBJ2-1 and V is TRBV10-3, with 8 bases identical to TRBD2. Germline CDR1 ENHRY, CDR2 SYGVKD. CDR3 length equals 14 residues. J was trimmed by 5 bases and V by 0 bases; bases with no gene match: 0.

This rearrangement joins TRBV29-1 to TRBJ2-1, with D tentatively TRBD2 (5 bases). The CDR3 extends over 13 amino acids. Germline CDR1 is SQVTM and CDR2 is ANQGSEA. The germline V and J ends were trimmed by 4 bases and 6 bases, with 13 bases remaining between them. CDR3 nucleotide sequence: TGCAGCGTTGCCCGGCTAGCTCCCAATGAGCAGTTCTTC. Its translation: CSVARLAPNEQFF.

V and J are TRBV6-1 and TRBJ2-7; 9 bases match TRBD1. The CDR3 extends over 14 amino acids. Germline trimming cut 7 bases from V and 3 bases from J; bases unmatched to any gene: 7. Germline V gene sequence: CDR1 MNHNS, CDR2 SASEGT. CDR3 sequence: CASTGRTGVYEQYF. CDR3 nucleotide sequence: TGTGCCAGCACCGGGAGGACAGGGGTCTACGAGCAGTACTTC.

This chain links TRBV7-9 with TRBJ1-5; 9 positions agree with TRBD1. Germline V CDR1 and CDR2: SEHNR, FQNEAQ (reference sequence). CDR3 length: 16 residues. V shed 4 bases and J 7 bases; nucleotides not matched to a gene: 11. The CDR3 loop reads CASSSTGGESSQPQHF. The DNA for the CDR3 is TGTGCCAGCAGCTCAACAGGGGGCGAGTCTAGCCAGCCCCAGCATTTT. Combining the CDR3 with reference TRBV7-9 and TRBJ1-5 gives the whole variable domain DTGVSQNPRHKITKRGQNVTFRCDPISEHNRLYWYRQTLGQGPEFLTYFQNEAQLEKSRLLSDRFSAERPKGSFSTLEIQRTEQGDSAMYLCASSSTGGESSQPQHFGDGTRLSIL.

The genes are TRBV27 and TRBJ2-7, with 14 bases identical to TRBD2. V lost 1 base to trimming and J lost 3 bases; unmatched junction nucleotides: 20. Germline V gene lookup returns CDR1 MNHEY and CDR2 SMNVEV (reference sequence). This CDR3 contains 22 residues. The CDR3 protein is CASSLWGPQPGLAGARVYEQYF. Here the CDR3 DNA reads TGTGCCAGCAGTTTATGGGGACCCCAACCGGGACTAGCGGGAGCTAGGGTCTACGAGCAGTACTTC.

The chain recombines TRBV2 with TRBJ1-2, with 10 bases that match TRBD1. After removal of 2 bases from V and 8 bases from J, the junction contained 17 bases not matched to a gene. This CDR3 contains 18 residues. Germline CDR1 and CDR2: SNHLY and FYNNEI. As DNA, the CDR3 is TGTGCCAGCAGTGAACCTAGGGGACAGGGGAACCCTCTTGGGGGCTACACCTTC. Residues: CASSEPRGQGNPLGGYTF.

The rearrangement links TRBV6-8 to TRBJ2-3; the match to TRBD2 covers 7 bases. CDR3 size: 16 residues. V lost 0 bases, J lost 5 bases, and 8 bases stayed unmatched. Germline CDR1 MNHGY, CDR2 SAAAGT. CDR3 in amino acids: CASSYSCSSGGDTQYF. CDR3 in DNA: TGTGCCAGCAGTTACTCTTGTTCTTCGGGGGGAGATACGCAGTATTTT.

The rearrangement links TRBV18 to TRBJ2-5; the D gene is possibly TRBD2 (6 bases). Trimming cost V 3 bases and J 6 bases, with 17 bases left between them. The CDR3 sequence is 15 residues long. CDR1 and CDR2 from the germline V gene are KGHSH and LQKENI. CDR3 sequence reads: CASSPWDSTRKTQYF. The DNA for the CDR3 is TGTGCCAGCTCACCGTGGGACTCTACGCGGAAGACCCAGTACTTC.

V usage is TRBV5-6 and J usage is TRBJ1-2; 9 nucleotides match TRBD1. The V gene's germline CDR1 is SGHDT and CDR2 YYEEEE. CDR3 length: 13 residues. J was trimmed by 9 bases and V by 0 bases; bases with no gene match: 3. The CDR3 here is CASSLGQGGSYTF. The CDR3 DNA reads as TGTGCCAGCAGCTTGGGACAGGGGGGAAGCTACACCTTC.

V is TRBV6-6 and J is TRBJ2-1; weak D call: TRBD1 (5 bases). There are 15 residues in the CDR3. Germline V gene lookup returns CDR1 MNHNY and CDR2 SVGAGI (reference sequence). The V gene lost 2 bases and the J gene lost 5 bases, with 13 bases spanning the gap. The CDR3 sequence is CASSYMAGLDNEQFF. The DNA for the CDR3 is TGTGCCAGCAGTTACATGGCAGGGCTGGACAATGAGCAGTTCTTC.

The chain recombines TRBV7-9 with TRBJ2-3; D is ambiguous. In germline, CDR1 is SEHNR, CDR2 FQNEAQ (reference sequence). The CDR3 has 13 residues. Trimming stripped 7 bases from V and 2 bases from J, with 10 bases between. As DNA, the CDR3 is TGTGCCAGCACCAAACTTCCCACAGATACGCAGTATTTT. It specifies CASTKLPTDTQYF.

J is TRBJ1-5 and V is TRBV19; possible D gene TRBD1, 5 bases. The CDR3 consists of 13 residues. Germline lookup yields CDR1 LNHDA and CDR2 SQIVND (reference sequence). Trimming left V 7 bases short and J 4 bases short, with 11 bases between. The CDR3 spells CASTSRGNQPQHF. The CDR3 bases are TGTGCCAGTACCTCCCGGGGGAATCAGCCCCAGCATTTT.

This rearrangement joins TRBV5-4 to TRBJ1-2, with D hard to call. The CDR3 totals 13 residues. Trimming pared 4 bases from V and 0 bases from J, leaving 7 bases between. Per the germline V gene, CDR1 is SGHNT and CDR2 is YYREEE (reference sequence). Written as DNA, the CDR3 is TGTGCCAGCAGCGAGGGAGCTAACTATGGCTACACCTTC. Its protein product is CASSEGANYGYTF. Full variable domain (rest looked up from reference TRBV5-4 and TRBJ1-2): ETGVTQSPTHLIKTRGQQVTLRCSSQSGHNTVSWYQQALGQGPQFIFQYYREEENGRGNFPPRFSGLQFPNYSSELNVNALELDDSALYLCASSEGANYGYTFGSGTRLTVV.

This clone appeared a few times. This sequence joins TRBV15 and TRBJ2-1; 10 bases agree with TRBD2. From germline, CDR1 is LNHNV and CDR2 YYDKDF (reference sequence). This CDR3 has 19 residues. The J segment lost 3 bases and the V segment lost 0 bases, leaving 11 bases of the junction unmatched. The CDR3 loop reads CATSRDKALAGVFYNEQFF. CDR3 DNA sequence: TGTGCCACCAGCAGAGATAAGGCGCTAGCGGGAGTTTTCTACAATGAGCAGTTCTTC. Based on the CDR3 plus reference TRBV15 and TRBJ2-1, the full variable domain is DAMVIQNPRYQVTQFGKPVTLSCSQTLNHNVMYWYQQKSSQAPKLLFHYYDKDFNNEADTPDNFQSRRPNTSFCFLDIRSPGLGDTAMYLCATSRDKALAGVFYNEQFFGPGTRLTVL.

The chain links TRBV9 to TRBJ2-1; 13 bases are shared with TRBD2. Germline lookup yields CDR1 SGDLS and CDR2 YYNGEE. This CDR3 is built from 16 residues. With V trimmed by 3 bases and J by 7 bases, 7 bases remained unmatched. CDR3 coding DNA: TGTGCCAGCAGCGACACCGGGACTAGCGGGATGAATGAGCAGTTCTTC. It translates to CASSDTGTSGMNEQFF.

This rearrangement joins TRBV27 to TRBJ2-1; a weak D match, TRBD2 (5 bases). Trimming took 3 bases from V and 4 from J, leaving 10 bases between them. Looked up from germline, CDR1 is MNHEY and CDR2 is SMNVEV (reference sequence). The CDR3 covers 14 residues. Here the CDR3 reads CASSFSETYNEQFF. The DNA of the CDR3 is TGTGCCAGCAGTTTTAGCGAGACTTACAATGAGCAGTTCTTC.

The rearrangement joins TRBV6-6 to TRBJ2-1, with 7 bases lining up with TRBD2. The CDR3 is 15 residues long. The V segment lost 6 bases and the J segment 0 bases; nucleotides outside the gene matches: 5. Germline V gene lookup returns CDR1 MNHNY and CDR2 SVGAGI (reference sequence). For the CDR3, the DNA is TGTGCCAGCAGCTGGGGCGGGAGCTCCTACAATGAGCAGTTCTTC. Translating it yields CASSWGGSSYNEQFF.

CDR3 DNA: TGTGCCAGCAGCGGTGGGGGGATAAGCACAGATACGCAGTATTTT. Translating it yields CASSGGGISTDTQYF. The chain carries TRBV5-4 and TRBJ2-3, with a possible D match to TRBD2 (6 bases). Germline V CDR1 and CDR2: SGHNT, YYREEE (reference sequence). The CDR3 length is 15 residues. The V gene lost 4 bases and the J gene lost 0 bases, with 12 bases spanning the gap.

Turning to this clone: Relative to the germline gene, one junction end is altered; a read error may explain this. The chain recombines TRBV6-1 with TRBJ2-1; TRBD2 agrees at 11 bases. Per germline, CDR1 MNHNS and CDR2 SASEGT. There are 15 residues in the CDR3. The CDR3 nucleotides read TGTGCCAGCAGGGAAGAGACTAGCGGGATGAATGAGCAGTTCTTC. Its translation: CASREETSGMNEQFF.

Points on this clone: Other DNA sequences from this sample encode an identical CDR3 as well. The V and J genes are TRBV29-1 and TRBJ1-1; D is undetermined. With 6 bases removed from V and 1 base from J, the gap between germline ends came to 3 bases. This CDR3 comprises 10 residues. CDR1 and CDR2 from the germline V gene are SQVTM and ANQGSEA. CDR3 in amino acids: CSVRNTEAFF. CDR3 coding DNA: TGCAGCGTCCGGAACACTGAAGCTTTCTTT.

This rearrangement joins TRBV6-5 to TRBJ2-1; 7 bases map to TRBD1. V shed 5 bases and J 3 bases; nucleotides not matched to a gene: 4. Per germline, CDR1 MNHEY and CDR2 SVGAGI. The CDR3 runs 14 residues. The CDR3 bases are TGTGCCAGCAGTCCGGGACAGCGCTACAATGAGCAGTTCTTC. It translates to CASSPGQRYNEQFF.

This chain joins TRBV25-1 and TRBJ2-1, with D perhaps TRBD2 (5 bases). The CDR3 totals 12 residues. With 6 bases removed from V and 9 bases from J, the gap between germline ends came to 12 bases. Looked up from germline, CDR1 is MGHDK and CDR2 is SYGVNS. This CDR3 reads CASRGDWGEQFF. CDR3 in DNA: TGTGCCAGCAGGGGAGATTGGGGTGAGCAGTTCTTC.

This sequence joins TRBV18 and TRBJ2-7; 11 nucleotides agree with TRBD2. The CDR3 is 15 amino acids. V shed 6 bases and J 2 bases; nucleotides not matched to a gene: 6. Germline CDR1 and CDR2: KGHSH and LQKENI. In nucleotides, the CDR3 is TGTGCCAGCTCTCTTACTAGCGGGAGCACCTACGAGCAGTACTTC. Translated: CASSLTSGSTYEQYF.

The genes are TRBV20-1 and TRBJ2-1; D gene unclear. The CDR3 length is 11 residues. Germline V CDR1 and CDR2: DFQATT, SNEGSKA (reference sequence). V was shortened by 4 bases and J by 10 bases, with 11 bases between the two germline ends. The DNA of the CDR3 is TGCAGTGCTACCATTTTAGCCGAGCAGTTCTTC. Its protein is CSATILAEQFF.

Only one count was recorded for this clone. CDR3 loop: CASSPRASGGDEQFF. CDR3 nucleotide sequence: TGTGCCAGCAGCCCAAGGGCTAGCGGTGGCGATGAGCAGTTCTTC. The chain employs TRBV5-4 and TRBJ2-1, with 7 bases that match TRBD2. Germline values: CDR1 SGHNT, CDR2 YYREEE (reference sequence). After removal of 4 bases from V and 8 bases from J, the junction contained 12 bases not matched to a gene. The CDR3 covers 15 residues. The full variable domain, rest sourced from reference TRBV5-4 and TRBJ2-1, is ETGVTQSPTHLIKTRGQQVTLRCSSQSGHNTVSWYQQALGQGPQFIFQYYREEENGRGNFPPRFSGLQFPNYSSELNVNALELDDSALYLCASSPRASGGDEQFFGPGTRLTVL.

The rearrangement links TRBV11-2 to TRBJ2-1; perhaps TRBD1 as D (5 bases). This CDR3 is 15 amino acids long. Looked up from germline, CDR1 is SGHAT and CDR2 is FQNNGV. Trimming shortened V by 5 bases and J by 6 bases, and 17 bases separated the two germline ends. As DNA, the CDR3 is TGTGCCAGCAGCCGAGAGTTGGGGCGCATCAATGAGCAGTTCTTC. Protein: CASSRELGRINEQFF.

This clone was seen once. The chain employs TRBV25-1 and TRBJ2-1, with 8 bases that match TRBD2. V shed 4 bases and J 4 bases; nucleotides not matched to a gene: 12. There are 17 residues in the CDR3. Germline-derived CDR1 and CDR2 are MGHDK and SYGVNS. DNA of the CDR3: TGTGCCAGCAGTGGAGTACTAGCGGTTGGTGTATACAATGAGCAGTTCTTC. Translating it yields CASSGVLAVGVYNEQFF.

This clone was counted only a few times. V and J are TRBV5-5 and TRBJ2-2; TRBD1 agrees at 8 bases. Per the germline V gene, CDR1 is SGHKS and CDR2 is YYEKEE (reference sequence). V lost 4 bases and J lost 1; bases outside the gene matches: 3. This CDR3 region has 15 residues. Here the CDR3 reads CASSTTGVNTGELFF. CDR3 nucleotides: TGTGCCAGCAGCACGACAGGGGTGAACACCGGGGAGCTGTTTTTT.

This rearrangement joins TRBV2 to TRBJ2-7, with a possible D match to TRBD1 (5 bases). Trimming took 2 bases from V and 6 from J, leaving 11 bases between them. Germline-derived CDR1 and CDR2 are SNHLY and FYNNEI. The CDR3 loop spans 13 amino acids. The CDR3 DNA follows: TGTGCCAGCAGTGAACTCAGGGTTCGCGAGCAGTACTTC. Encoded protein: CASSELRVREQYF. The variable domain in full, with the rest retrieved from reference TRBV2 and TRBJ2-7, is EPEVTQTPSHQVTQMGQEVILRCVPISNHLYFYWYRQILGQKVEFLVSFYNNEISEKSEIFDDQFSVERPDGSNFTLKIRSTKLEDSAMYFCASSELRVREQYFGPGTRLTVT.

The rearrangement links TRBV2 to TRBJ1-5; 7 positions match TRBD1. The CDR3 runs 14 residues. Germline V gene sequence: CDR1 SNHLY, CDR2 FYNNEI. J was trimmed by 2 bases and V by 6 bases; bases with no gene match: 4. CDR3 sequence reads: CASRTGLGNQPQHF. The CDR3 DNA sequence: TGTGCCAGCAGGACAGGGCTGGGCAATCAGCCCCAGCATTTT.